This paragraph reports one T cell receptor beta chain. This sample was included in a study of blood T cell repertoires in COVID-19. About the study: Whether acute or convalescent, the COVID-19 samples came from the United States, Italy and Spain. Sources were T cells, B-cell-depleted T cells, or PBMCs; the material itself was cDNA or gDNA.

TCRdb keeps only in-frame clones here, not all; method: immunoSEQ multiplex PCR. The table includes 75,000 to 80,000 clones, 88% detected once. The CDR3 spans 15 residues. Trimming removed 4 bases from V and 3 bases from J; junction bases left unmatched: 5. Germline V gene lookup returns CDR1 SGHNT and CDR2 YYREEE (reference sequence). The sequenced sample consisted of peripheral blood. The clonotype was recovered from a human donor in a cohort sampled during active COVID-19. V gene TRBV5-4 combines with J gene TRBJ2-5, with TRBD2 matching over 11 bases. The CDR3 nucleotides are TGTGCCAGCAGCCGTAAACTAGCGGGGGAAGAGACCCAGTACTTC. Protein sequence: CASSRKLAGEETQYF. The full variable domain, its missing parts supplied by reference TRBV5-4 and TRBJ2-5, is ETGVTQSPTHLIKTRGQQVTLRCSSQSGHNTVSWYQQALGQGPQFIFQYYREEENGRGNFPPRFSGLQFPNYSSELNVNALELDDSALYLCASSRKLAGEETQYFGPGTRLLVL.